The 17 T cell receptor beta chains in this list originate from one sample, sequenced in a study of blood T cell repertoires in COVID-19. Clones were sequenced by immunoSEQ multiplex PCR, and TCRdb holds only the in-frame ones, with some missing. Seen here are approximately 290,000 clones, around 89% observed once, and the top ten hold about 0.8%. The sequenced sample consisted of peripheral blood. The source of these receptors is a man younger than 45 with acute or convalescent COVID-19.

The chain combines TRBV11-2 with TRBJ1-1, with D unclear. V dropped 2 bases and J dropped 2 bases, with 12 bases sitting between them. Germline CDR1 reads SGHAT; CDR2 reads FQNNGV. The CDR3 sequence is 15 residues long. Here the CDR3 reads CASSLIEGFNTEAFF. CDR3 DNA sequence: TGTGCCAGCAGCTTAATCGAGGGTTTTAACACTGAAGCTTTCTTT.

The V call is TRBV28, the J call TRBJ1-6; D remains ambiguous. V lost 2 bases and J lost 4, with 9 bases in between. The CDR3 sequence is 15 residues long. Germline V gene lookup returns CDR1 MDHEN and CDR2 SYDVKM. CDR3: CASSLIDNYNSPLHF. The CDR3 region has the DNA TGTGCCAGCAGTTTAATCGACAATTATAATTCACCCCTCCACTTT.

This chain connects TRBV7-2 to TRBJ2-1; 9 bases match TRBD2. Germline V gives CDR1 SGHTA, CDR2 FQGNSA. The CDR3 consists of 16 residues. Trimming removed 5 bases from V and 1 base from J; junction bases left unmatched: 6. CDR3 amino acids: CASSLSSGGSYNEQFF. CDR3 nucleotides: TGTGCCAGCAGCCTCAGTAGCGGGGGTTCCTACAATGAGCAGTTCTTC.

The V and J genes are TRBV9 and TRBJ1-2; the match to TRBD1 covers 7 bases. The CDR3 runs to 17 residues. Germline values: CDR1 SGDLS, CDR2 YYNGEE. Unmatched junction bases numbered 16, after V lost 0 bases and J lost 8 bases. The CDR3 coding sequence is TGTGCCAGCAGCGTAGCTCCGGGCAGGGGGGCTAGCGAGGGCTACACCTTC. This sequence encodes CASSVAPGRGASEGYTF.

The rearrangement uses TRBV29-1 and TRBJ1-5, with 7 bases aligning to TRBD1. The V segment lost 5 bases and the J segment 7 bases; nucleotides outside the gene matches: 8. The CDR3 runs to 13 residues. Germline CDR1 is SQVTM and CDR2 is ANQGSEA. This CDR3 is CSVYDRDHQPQHF. The CDR3, as DNA: TGCAGCGTTTACGACAGGGATCACCAGCCCCAGCATTTT. Full variable domain (outside the CDR3, taken from reference TRBV29-1 and TRBJ1-5): SAVISQKPSRDICQRGTSLTIQCQVDSQVTMMFWYRQQPGQSLTLIATANQGSEATYESGFVIDKFPISRPNLTFSTLTVSNMSPEDSSIYLCSVYDRDHQPQHFGDGTRLSIL.

The chain employs TRBV10-3 and TRBJ1-2; D may be TRBD1 (5 bases). This CDR3 is 13 amino acids long. V was trimmed by 8 bases and J by 7 bases, leaving 17 bases between them. CDR1 and CDR2 from the germline V gene are ENHRY and SYGVKD. The CDR3 sequence: CAIARTGGSGYTF. The CDR3 DNA reads as TGTGCCATCGCCCGAACTGGGGGGTCTGGCTACACCTTC.

V is TRBV5-6 and J is TRBJ1-1; D perhaps matches TRBD1 (6 bases). Germline assignment: CDR1 SGHDT and CDR2 YYEEEE. The CDR3 is 13 residues long. Trimming pared 4 bases from V and 6 bases from J, leaving 13 bases between. The CDR3 sequence is CASSTYRESEAFF. In nucleotides, the CDR3 is TGTGCCAGCAGCACGTACAGGGAGTCTGAAGCTTTCTTT.

The rearrangement uses TRBV25-1 and TRBJ1-5, with a tentative D call TRBD1 (5 bases). This CDR3 spans 15 amino acids. Germline V lookup: CDR1 MGHDK, CDR2 SYGVNS. Trimming took off 9 bases at V and 0 bases at J, with 15 bases between the two ends. The CDR3 region has the DNA TGTGCCAGATCCCCAGGGCTCTATAGCAATCAGCCCCAGCATTTT. Encoded protein: CARSPGLYSNQPQHF.

This chain connects TRBV5-1 to TRBJ2-1, with 9 bases that match TRBD2. The CDR3 contains 16 residues. The junction had 9 bases not matched to a gene; V was cut back by 3 bases and J by 5 bases. CDR1 and CDR2 from the germline V gene are SGHRS and YFSETQ. The CDR3 is CASSSIPTSGNNEQFF. In DNA form, the CDR3 reads TGCGCCAGCAGCTCCATCCCGACTAGCGGCAACAATGAGCAGTTCTTC.

This chain uses TRBV19 with TRBJ1-3; D remains unclear. The germline gives CDR1 LNHDA, CDR2 SQIVND (reference sequence). The CDR3 loop spans 16 amino acids. V shed 2 bases and J shed 0 bases, with 11 bases lying between them. In nucleotides, the CDR3 is TGTGCCAGTAGTATAAGAGCATACCGCTCTGGAAACACCATATATTTT. Its protein product is CASSIRAYRSGNTIYF.

The V and J genes are TRBV12-5 and TRBJ2-6; tentative D call: TRBD1 (6 bases). The CDR3 is 17 amino acids. V lost 6 bases and J 0 bases, leaving 15 bases between the germline ends. Germline V CDR1 and CDR2: LGHNT, FRNRAP. DNA of the CDR3: TGTGCTAGTGGGCAGGACAGCACGACCTCTGGGGCCAACGTCCTGACTTTC. Its translation: CASGQDSTTSGANVLTF.

V usage is TRBV5-6 and J usage is TRBJ1-5, with TRBD1 matching 8 bases. This CDR3 has 14 residues. Looked up from germline, CDR1 is SGHDT and CDR2 is YYEEEE. V shed 5 bases and J 9 bases; nucleotides not matched to a gene: 10. CDR3 sequence reads: CASRRDRYLGPQHF. CDR3 bases: TGTGCCAGCAGGCGGGACAGGTATCTAGGGCCCCAGCATTTT.

CDR3 sequence (DNA): TGTGCCAGCAGACCCACAGGGCTTGATGGCTACACCTTC. It is translated as CASRPTGLDGYTF. The J gene is TRBJ1-2, the V gene TRBV27; possible D gene TRBD1, 6 bases. Germline V gives CDR1 MNHEY, CDR2 SMNVEV (reference sequence). This CDR3 has 13 residues. The germline V and J ends were trimmed by 6 bases and 6 bases, with 14 bases remaining between them.

The chain carries TRBV11-1 and TRBJ2-3, with 8 bases lining up with TRBD2. CDR1 and CDR2 (germline): SGHAT, FQDESV (reference sequence). This CDR3 has 15 residues. J lost 2 bases, V lost 5 bases, and 6 bases had no gene match. The CDR3 nucleotides read TGTGCCAGCAGCCCTTTAGCGGGAACCACAGATACGCAGTATTTT. This gives the protein CASSPLAGTTDTQYF.

The rearrangement uses TRBV7-3 and TRBJ1-2, with 10 bases identical to TRBD1. The CDR3 has 15 residues. Germline CDR1 is SGHTA and CDR2 is FQGTGA. The J segment lost 8 bases and the V segment lost 5 bases, leaving 11 bases of the junction unmatched. In nucleotides, the CDR3 is TGTGCCAGCAGCCCCCCCGGACAGGGGGGGAGGGGCTACACCTTC. It specifies CASSPPGQGGRGYTF.

This clone occurred a few times. The chain recombines TRBV19 with TRBJ2-3; 9 positions match TRBD2. Trimming cost V 9 bases and J 1 base; bases outside gene matches: 2. This CDR3 contains 13 residues. Germline CDR1 reads LNHDA; CDR2 reads SQIVND (reference sequence). CDR3 sequence: CASRTSGTDTQYF. In nucleotides, the CDR3 is TGTGCCAGCCGGACTAGCGGCACAGATACGCAGTATTTT.

This sequence joins TRBV4-1 and TRBJ2-7; 9 positions match TRBD1. V dropped 4 bases and J dropped 3; count of bases not matched to a gene: 4. The CDR3 sequence is 14 residues long. The germline V gene has CDR1 MGHRA and CDR2 YSYEKL. The CDR3 is CASSLRDRDYEQYF. CDR3 bases: TGCGCCAGCAGCCTTCGGGACAGGGACTACGAGCAGTACTTC.